Listed below are T cell receptor beta chains from one sample, sequenced in a study of blood T cell repertoires in COVID-19. Repertoires were generated with immunoSEQ multiplex PCR, while TCRdb's copy carries only in-frame clones and drops some. The sample carries around 230,000 clones, roughly 88% recorded once. Source material: peripheral blood. All receptors derive from a man aged 40-49 years who had recovered from COVID-19. Both conserved end residues are part of each CDR3. D genes are given only for firm matches. The listing skips clone size in some rows; elsewhere it reads once, few, many or a size class.

TRBJ1-6 | NA | 15 | TRBV2 | few | TGTGCCAGCAGTGTTTATGGAGGGTCTGATTCACCCCTCCACTTT | CASSVYGGSDSPLHF
TRBJ2-1 | TRBD2 | 13 | TRBV11-3 | NA | TGTGCCAGCAGCCTGGGCGCTAGCGGGGGCCAGTTCTTC | CASSLGASGGQFF
TRBJ2-7 | NA | 14 | TRBV4-3 | few | TGCGCCAGCAGCCAAGAAGGCGGTTCCTACGAGCAGTACTTC | CASSQEGGSYEQYF
TRBJ1-5 | NA | 15 | TRBV19 | few | TGTGCCAGTAGCGGCAGGGAATATAGCAATCAGCCCCAGCATTTT | CASSGREYSNQPQHF
TRBJ2-7 | NA | 11 | TRBV20-1 | NA | TGCAGTGCTACCTATTCCTACGAGCAGTACTTC | CSATYSYEQYF
TRBJ2-7 | TRBD2 | 14 | TRBV5-4 | NA | TGTGCCAGCAGCTTGTCCCTAGCGGGACCCGAGCAGTACTTC | CASSLSLAGPEQYF
TRBJ2-1 | TRBD2 | 17 | TRBV20-1 | NA | TGCAGTGCTAGTTTGTTGGGACTAGGGCGAACCTACAATGAGCAGTTCTTC | CSASLLGLGRTYNEQFF
TRBJ1-1 | NA | 13 | TRBV5-1 | NA | TGCGCCAGCAGACAGCCTGGGGTTGTAGCGGCTTTCTTT | CASRQPGVVAAFF
TRBJ2-7 | NA | 13 | TRBV5-6 | NA | TGTGCCAGCAGCCAGACAGGCGGCTACGAGCAGTACTTC | CASSQTGGYEQYF
TRBJ1-6 | NA | 14 | TRBV14 | few | TGTGCCAGCAAGGGGACCAGGGGTAATTCACCCCTCCACTTT | CASKGTRGNSPLHF
TRBJ2-6 | NA | 17 | TRBV5-1 | NA | TGCGCCAGCAGCTTGGAGGTAGGGGGGGCAGGGGCCAACGTCCTGACTTTC | CASSLEVGGAGANVLTF
TRBJ2-7 | TRBD1 | 15 | TRBV6-6 | NA | TGTGCCAGCAGTTACTCAAGGGGGCATACCTACGAGCAGTACTTC | CASSYSRGHTYEQYF
TRBJ1-1 | NA | 12 | TRBV19 | NA | TGTGCCAGTAGTATATTGGCAGGGATCGCTTTCTTT | CASSILAGIAFF
TRBJ2-2 | TRBD1 | 15 | TRBV5-1 | NA | TGCGCCAGCAGCTTAGACAGGGGGCGGACCGGGGAGCTGTTTTTT | CASSLDRGRTGELFF
TRBJ2-1 | NA | 16 | TRBV7-2 | NA | TGTGCCAGCAGCTTAGTCGCGGGGGCCCTTTCGAATGAGCAGTTCTTC | CASSLVAGALSNEQFF
TRBJ2-2 | NA | 13 | TRBV6-4 | NA | TGTGCCAGCAGCCTCGAGGTTGCCGGGGAGCTGTTTTTT | CASSLEVAGELFF
TRBJ2-3 | NA | 16 | TRBV10-3 | NA | TGTGCCATCAGTGAGTTCACCGGGGGTAGCACAGATACGCAGTATTTT | CAISEFTGGSTDTQYF
TRBJ2-2 | TRBD1 | 16 | TRBV11-2 | NA | TGTGCCAGCAGCCCATCCGGGACAGACAAAACCGGGGAGCTGTTTTTT | CASSPSGTDKTGELFF
TRBJ1-6 | NA | 15 | TRBV19 | NA | TGTGCCAGTAGTGAGGGCCTCTCCTATAATTCACCCCTCCACTTT | CASSEGLSYNSPLHF
TRBJ1-1 | TRBD1 | 17 | TRBV24-1 | NA | TGTGCCACCAGTGATTTAATCAGGGGGCCTGACGGCACTGAAGCTTTCTTT | CATSDLIRGPDGTEAFF
TRBJ2-3 | NA | 17 | TRBV14 | NA | TGTGCCAGCAGCCAAGATAAGGGGTCCTATAGCACAGATACGCAGTATTTT | CASSQDKGSYSTDTQYF
TRBJ1-1 | TRBD1 | 14 | TRBV3-1/TRBV3-2 | NA | TGTGCCAGCAGCCAAGATACCCAGGGGGCTTGGGCTTTCTTT | CASSQDTQGAWAFF
TRBJ2-1 | NA | 13 | TRBV5-4 | NA | TGTGCCAGCAGCTTGGCCGGTGCCGGGGGGCAGTTCTTC | CASSLAGAGGQFF
TRBJ2-5 | NA | 16 | TRBV24-1 | NA | TGTGCCACCAGTGATCCTAAGGCAAACGGGGGAGAGACCCAGTACTTC | CATSDPKANGGETQYF
TRBJ2-7 | TRBD2 | 13 | TRBV29-1 | NA | TGCAGCGTTGGACTAGCGGGAGGATACGAGCAGTACTTC | CSVGLAGGYEQYF
TRBJ2-7 | TRBD2 | 14 | TRBV13 | NA | TGTGCCAGCAGCAATAGCGGGGGGCCGGGGGAGCAGTACTTC | CASSNSGGPGEQYF
TRBJ2-3 | NA | 14 | TRBV15 | NA | TGTGCCACCAGGGAGGAACTTAGGACAGATACGCAGTATTTT | CATREELRTDTQYF
TRBJ1-2 | TRBD1 | 13 | TRBV10-3 | NA | TGTGCCATCAGTTCGACAGGGGAATATGGCTACACCTTC | CAISSTGEYGYTF
TRBJ2-7 | NA | 17 | TRBV18 | NA | TGTGCCAGCTCACCACCCCGGCGGCCCAGCGGTCGCTACGAGCAGTACTTC | CASSPPRRPSGRYEQYF
TRBJ1-1 | TRBD1 | 15 | TRBV6-5 | once | TGTGCCAGCAGTTACTCGCGGACAGGGAACACTGAAGCTTTCTTT | CASSYSRTGNTEAFF
TRBJ2-2 | TRBD1 | 16 | TRBV7-2 | NA | TGTGCCAGCAGCTTAGTACTCGGACAGGGTGTTGGGGAGCTGTTTTTT | CASSLVLGQGVGELFF
TRBJ1-6 | NA | 16 | TRBV19 | NA | TGTGCCAGTACCTGGGGGAGGAGCTCCTATAATTCACCCCTCCACTTT | CASTWGRSSYNSPLHF
TRBJ2-2 | NA | 16 | TRBV11-2 | NA | TGTGCCAGCAGAGATTCCGGGACAAGGAACACCGGGGAGCTGTTTTTT | CASRDSGTRNTGELFF
TRBJ2-1 | TRBD2 | 14 | TRBV18 | NA | TGTGCCAGCTCCCCGGGAGGCCCCTACAATGAGCAGTTCTTC | CASSPGGPYNEQFF
TRBJ2-5 | NA | 17 | TRBV7-6 | NA | TGTGCCAGCAGCTTAGCCCCCAATCGGGACTCAGAAGAGACCCAGTACTTC | CASSLAPNRDSEETQYF
TRBJ2-1 | TRBD2 | 18 | TRBV3-1/TRBV3-2 | NA | TGTGCCAGCAGGCAACGGGGACTAGCGGGACAGGACGACAATGAGCAGTTCTTC | CASRQRGLAGQDDNEQFF
TRBJ2-2 | TRBD2 | 16 | TRBV18 | NA | TGTGCCAGCTCACTGACTAGCGGCTCTAGCACCGGGGAGCTGTTTTTT | CASSLTSGSSTGELFF
TRBJ2-1 | TRBD1 | 13 | TRBV5-4 | NA | TGTGCCGGACGGACAGGGAACTACAATGAGCAGTTCTTC | CAGRTGNYNEQFF
TRBJ1-2 | NA | 13 | TRBV3-1/TRBV3-2 | NA | TGTGCCAGCAGCGCGCGGGCGGGCGGCGGCTACACCTTC | CASSARAGGGYTF
TRBJ2-7 | TRBD2 | 16 | TRBV2 | NA | TGTGCCAGCAGGGGAGGGCTAGCGGGGGTGAGATACGAGCAGTACTTC | CASRGGLAGVRYEQYF
TRBJ1-2 | NA | 16 | TRBV10-3 | NA | TGTGCCATCAGTGAGCCACCGGACGGGGGTTCCTATGGCTACACCTTC | CAISEPPDGGSYGYTF
TRBJ1-1 | TRBD1 | 15 | TRBV5-1 | NA | TGCGCCAGCAGCTTGATCCGGGACAGGGGTTCTGAAGCTTTCTTT | CASSLIRDRGSEAFF
TRBJ2-3 | NA | 14 | TRBV18 | NA | TGTGCCAGCTCACAGAGCAGGGGCACAGATACGCAGTATTTT | CASSQSRGTDTQYF
TRBJ2-5 | NA | 14 | TRBV4-3 | NA | TGCGCCAGCAGCCAAGACCCCTCGGGAGAGACCCAGTACTTC | CASSQDPSGETQYF
TRBJ2-5 | TRBD1 | 16 | TRBV4-3 | NA | TGCGCCAGCAGCCCGAGAGGGGGCAGGGGCGTAGAGACCCAGTACTTC | CASSPRGGRGVETQYF
TRBJ2-3 | TRBD2 | 19 | TRBV18 | NA | TGTGCCAGCTCACCCGGACTAGCGGAGAGGAGGGATAGCACAGATACGCAGTATTTT | CASSPGLAERRDSTDTQYF
TRBJ2-7 | NA | 13 | TRBV6-5 | few | TGTGCCAGCCAGTCCGGGCGGGACCACGAGCAGTACTTC | CASQSGRDHEQYF
TRBJ2-7 | TRBD2 | 19 | TRBV7-2 | NA | TGTGCCAGCAGCTTTCGGACTAGCGGGGGCCTTATTAGCTCCTACGAGCAGTACTTC | CASSFRTSGGLISSYEQYF
TRBJ2-1 | TRBD2 | 18 | TRBV5-5 | NA | TGTGCCAGCAGCGCGACCCCGACTAGCGGCCACACCTACAATGAGCAGTTCTTC | CASSATPTSGHTYNEQFF
TRBJ2-1 | TRBD2 | 14 | TRBV6-5 | NA | TGTGCCTCGAAAGCGGGGGATCACTACAATGAGCAGTTCTTC | CASKAGDHYNEQFF
TRBJ1-2 | TRBD1 | 15 | TRBV7-8 | NA | TGTGCCAGCAGCTTAGTATCAGGGGGCGACTATGGCTACACCTTC | CASSLVSGGDYGYTF